The 11 T cell receptor beta chains below were found in one sample sequenced in a study of post-analysis software for immune sequencing data. Study conclusions and caveats: When patients were compared with controls, 4 or 5 TRBV segments were more frequent, TRBV5-6, TRBV5-1 and TRBV20-1 among them.

Unique-molecular-identifier-tagged TCR beta cDNA libraries were used. TCRdb re-derived calls from the PCR reads in MiXCR, one entry per CDR3 protein. The table shows about 430,000 distinct CDR3 sequences, with approximately 37% occurring only once. These receptors lack a known antigen. The sample taken for sequencing was blood. These receptors all come from a girl aged 2-10 years with multiple sclerosis.

The J gene is TRBJ2-7, the V gene TRBV20-1; 8 nucleotides align to TRBD2. The CDR3 extends over 14 amino acids. V was clipped by 2 bases and J by 3 bases; unmatched bases: 6. CDR1 is DFQATT and CDR2 is SNEGSKA in the germline V gene (reference sequence). The CDR3 DNA is TGCAGTGCTAGAAAGCGGGGGAGTATCTACGAGCAGTACTTC. Encoded protein: CSARKRGSIYEQYF.

The chain couples TRBV5-1 to TRBJ2-7; perhaps TRBD1 as D (6 bases). Trimming removed 5 bases from V and 0 bases from J, with 15 bases in between. This CDR3 comprises 15 residues. Germline assignment: CDR1 SGHRS and CDR2 YFSETQ. Written as DNA, the CDR3 is TGCGCCAGCAGTCCCGACAGGAGGAGCTCCTACGAGCAGTACTTC. Encoded protein: CASSPDRRSSYEQYF.

The chain uses TRBV7-2 and TRBJ1-2; 7 bases map to TRBD1. CDR1 is SGHTA and CDR2 is FQGNSA in the germline V gene. This CDR3 region has 15 residues. The J segment lost 8 bases and the V segment lost 5 bases, leaving 14 bases of the junction unmatched. CDR3 bases: TGTGCCAGCAGCCCAGTCCCTACAGGGGTGAAAGGCTACACCTTC. Residues: CASSPVPTGVKGYTF. Full variable domain (missing parts from reference TRBV7-2 and TRBJ1-2): GAGVSQSPSNKVTEKGKDVELRCDPISGHTALYWYRQSLGQGLEFLIYFQGNSAPDKSGLPSDRFSAERTGGSVSTLTIQRTQQEDSAVYLCASSPVPTGVKGYTFGSGTRLTVV.

The V gene is TRBV4-3, the J gene TRBJ2-7, with D perhaps TRBD2 (6 bases). The CDR3 contains 16 residues. Germline V gene sequence: CDR1 LGHNA, CDR2 YSLEER. Deletions cut 0 bases from V and 0 bases from J, with 12 bases between. The CDR3 protein is CASSQDWGEHSYEQYF. In DNA form, the CDR3 reads TGCGCCAGCAGCCAAGATTGGGGGGAACACTCCTACGAGCAGTACTTC.

The rearrangement uses TRBV10-3 and TRBJ2-3; D remains unclear. Germline-derived CDR1 and CDR2 are ENHRY and SYGVKD. V was shortened by 7 bases and J by 2 bases, with 7 bases between the two germline ends. The CDR3 has 12 residues. CDR3 sequence: CAITTDTDTQYF. In DNA, the CDR3 is TGTGCCATCACCACAGACACAGATACGCAGTATTTT.

The chain uses TRBV29-1 and TRBJ2-5; 8 positions agree with TRBD2. This CDR3 has 15 amino acids. The V gene's germline CDR1 is SQVTM and CDR2 ANQGSEA. Trimming removed 6 bases from V and 1 base from J; junction bases left unmatched: 10. CDR3 DNA: TGCAGCGTGCGGGGTAGCGGGACGATCCAAGAGACCCAGTACTTC. It translates to CSVRGSGTIQETQYF.

V and J are TRBV13 and TRBJ1-1; tentative D call: TRBD1 (5 bases). Trimming removed 4 bases at V and 4 bases at J, with 13 bases between. Germline V gene sequence: CDR1 PRHDT, CDR2 FYEKMQ (reference sequence). The CDR3 runs to 14 residues. The CDR3 coding sequence is TGTGCCAGCAGCTATAAGGGTGGGGGCACTGAAGCTTTCTTT. Translation gives CASSYKGGGTEAFF.

The J gene is TRBJ2-5, the V gene TRBV24-1, with TRBD2 identical over 11 bases. This CDR3 has 13 residues. Germline V gives CDR1 KGHDR, CDR2 SFDVKD. Trimming cost V 12 bases and J 5 bases; bases outside gene matches: 7. CDR3 sequence reads: CASSTSGTETQYF. CDR3 nucleotide sequence: TGTGCCTCATCGACTAGCGGGACGGAGACCCAGTACTTC.

The chain links TRBV27 to TRBJ1-2; a possible D gene is TRBD1 (6 bases). Germline V gene data show CDR1 as MNHEY and CDR2 as SMNVEV (reference sequence). The CDR3 length is 15 residues. Trimming removed 1 base at V and 2 bases at J, with 11 bases between. In nucleotides, the CDR3 is TGTGCCAGCAGTTTATTCGGGACATACAACTATGGCTACACCTTC. It encodes CASSLFGTYNYGYTF.

The CDR3 reads CASSSKGGETRYEQYF. The CDR3 bases are TGTGCCAGCAGCTCCAAGGGGGGGGAAACAAGATACGAGCAGTACTTC. This rearrangement joins TRBV5-4 to TRBJ2-5; weak D call: TRBD2 (7 bases). TRBJ2-7 matches the DNA end more closely, so the J call is doubtful. Germline loops: CDR1 SGHNT, CDR2 YYREEE (reference sequence). This CDR3 is built from 16 residues.

This chain uses TRBV2 with TRBJ2-7, with unresolved D. With 6 bases removed from V and 0 bases from J, the gap between germline ends came to 9 bases. Germline-derived CDR1 and CDR2 are SNHLY and FYNNEI. The length of the CDR3 is 13 residues. CDR3 loop: CASRGQVSYEQYF. The DNA for the CDR3 is TGTGCCAGCAGAGGGCAGGTCTCCTACGAGCAGTACTTC.